A single sample gave rise to the 25 T cell receptor beta chains below, sequenced in a study of CD8+CD57+ T cells in acquired aplastic anemia. The template for TCR beta VDJ and CDR3 sequence profiling was genomic DNA. Each CDR3 protein is one row after TCRdb ran MiXCR on the reads. The data contain about 190,000 distinct CDR3 sequences, 55% to 70% of them singletons. Sequencing was performed on sorted CD4+, CD8+, or CD8+CD57+ T cells (not recorded which) from PBMCs. These receptors originate from a human donor with severe aplastic anemia or a healthy control (not recorded which).

The genes are TRBV29-1 and TRBJ2-7; D not resolved. Trimming removed 4 bases at V and 5 bases at J, with 15 bases between. The CDR3 consists of 13 residues. CDR1 SQVTM and CDR2 ANQGSEA come from the germline V gene. CDR3 DNA sequence: TGCAGCGTTGCCTCTCGTTATACCCACGAGCAGTACTTC. As protein: CSVASRYTHEQYF.

The V gene is TRBV9, the J gene TRBJ2-7, with TRBD1 matching 7 bases. In germline, CDR1 is SGDLS, CDR2 YYNGEE. The CDR3 totals 14 residues. V lost 2 bases, J lost 4 bases, and 6 bases stayed unmatched. Here the CDR3 DNA reads TGTGCCAGCAGCGTCGGGACAGAAGGATACGAGCAGTACTTC. Translation: CASSVGTEGYEQYF.

The rearrangement uses TRBV2 and TRBJ2-7; 11 bases are a match to TRBD1. Germline values: CDR1 SNHLY, CDR2 FYNNEI. The CDR3 is 14 residues long. V lost 7 bases to trimming and J lost 2 bases; unmatched junction nucleotides: 4. CDR3 residues: CASTGTGGTYEQYF. CDR3 bases: TGTGCCAGCACCGGGACAGGGGGGACCTACGAGCAGTACTTC.

The chain joins TRBV5-6 to TRBJ1-1; D is possibly TRBD1 (5 bases). The CDR3 runs to 13 residues. Germline V gives CDR1 SGHDT, CDR2 YYEEEE. V dropped 8 bases and J dropped 6 bases, with 17 bases sitting between them. CDR3 sequence: CASSKYRPPEAFF. CDR3 nucleotide sequence: TGTGCCAGTAGTAAATACAGGCCTCCTGAAGCTTTCTTT.

This clonotype has just a few counts. The chain couples TRBV7-9 to TRBJ1-1; the match to TRBD1 covers 7 bases. The V gene's germline CDR1 is SEHNR and CDR2 FQNEAQ (reference sequence). The CDR3 extends over 16 amino acids. With 1 base clipped from V and 1 base from J, the junction kept 6 bases outside the gene matches. CDR3 nucleotide sequence: TGTGCCAGCAGCTTAGATATTCGGACAGGGAACACTGAAGCTTTCTTT. Translated: CASSLDIRTGNTEAFF.

This clonotype occurred many times. V and J are TRBV7-9 and TRBJ2-7; D is possibly TRBD1 (6 bases). V lost 10 bases and J lost 0, with 16 bases in between. Germline V lookup: CDR1 SEHNR, CDR2 FQNEAQ (reference sequence). The CDR3 has 14 amino acids. The DNA of the CDR3 is TGTGCCACCGTGAGACAGGAAAGCTCCTACGAGCAGTACTTC. Its protein product is CATVRQESSYEQYF.

This chain links TRBV12-3 or TRBV12-4 with TRBJ2-7, with a possible D match to TRBD1 (6 bases). Between the trimmed V and J ends, which lost 6 bases and 3 bases, there was a span of 12 bases. The CDR3 sequence is 13 residues long. The chain's CDR3 is CASSSPTGYEQYF. The CDR3 nucleotides read TGTGCCAGCAGCTCACCGACAGGCTACGAGCAGTACTTC.

The chain carries TRBV5-1 and TRBJ2-1; TRBD2 matches 8 bases. CDR1 and CDR2 (germline): SGHRS, YFSETQ. The V gene end was trimmed by 4 bases and the J gene end by 8 bases; junction bases not matched to a gene: 11. This CDR3 is 15 amino acids long. The DNA for the CDR3 is TGCGCCAGCAGCCCCGGACTAGCAGGACACTATGAGCAGTTCTTC. Translated: CASSPGLAGHYEQFF.

The chain joins TRBV27 to TRBJ1-1, with a tentative D call TRBD1 (6 bases). The CDR3 spans 15 residues. Germline CDR1 MNHEY, CDR2 SMNVEV (reference sequence). V dropped 2 bases and J dropped 4 bases, with 14 bases sitting between them. CDR3 sequence reads: CASSLSSGAGTEAFF. CDR3 bases: TGTGCCAGCAGTTTAAGCTCGGGGGCAGGCACTGAAGCTTTCTTT.

This clonotype came up many times. The gene calls are TRBV4-2 and TRBJ1-5; D ambiguous. Trimming took off 4 bases at V and 4 bases at J, with 8 bases between the two ends. The CDR3 contains 13 residues. Germline V lookup: CDR1 LGHNA, CDR2 YNFKEQ. DNA of the CDR3: TGTGCCAGCAGCCCGTTTTTGAATCAGCCCCAGCATTTT. Residues: CASSPFLNQPQHF.

This clonotype was recorded once. This chain connects TRBV7-9 to TRBJ1-2, with a tentative D call TRBD1 (5 bases). V was shortened by 5 bases and J by 6 bases, with 16 bases between the two germline ends. The CDR3 contains 14 residues. Germline CDR1 is SEHNR and CDR2 is FQNEAQ (reference sequence). Here the CDR3 reads CASSLGREGNGYTF. CDR3 bases: TGTGCCAGCAGCCTTGGCAGGGAAGGTAATGGCTACACCTTC.

For the CDR3, the DNA is TGTGCCAGCAGCTTCGGGACTAGCGGTGCCTACGAGCAGTACTTC. Translated: CASSFGTSGAYEQYF. This chain uses TRBV2 with TRBJ2-7; 11 bases are shared with TRBD2. CDR1 and CDR2 from the germline V gene are SNHLY and FYNNEI. V trimming: 6 bases; J trimming: 2 bases; junction bases outside the gene matches: 6. This CDR3 has 15 amino acids.

The chain carries TRBV7-6 and TRBJ2-2; 7 bases align to TRBD2. The CDR3 is 14 residues long. Per the germline V gene, CDR1 is SGHVS and CDR2 is FNYEAQ. V lost 7 bases to trimming and J lost 9 bases; unmatched junction nucleotides: 11. This CDR3 reads CASTPGGPDRELFF. The CDR3 DNA sequence: TGTGCCAGCACCCCGGGGGGTCCCGACCGGGAGCTGTTTTTT. The whole variable domain, filled in from reference TRBV7-6 and TRBJ2-2, reads GAGVSQSPRYKVTKRGQDVALRCDPISGHVSLYWYRQALGQGPEFLTYFNYEAQQDKSGLPNDRFSAERPEGSISTLTIQRTEQRDSAMYRCASTPGGPDRELFFGEGSRLTVL.

The rearrangement links TRBV20-1 to TRBJ1-2, with TRBD1 matching 11 bases. Germline V gives CDR1 DFQATT, CDR2 SNEGSKA (reference sequence). V lost 6 bases and J lost 2; bases outside the gene matches: 5. The CDR3 has 14 residues. CDR3 DNA sequence: TGCAGTGCCGGAGGACAGGGGGCGAACTATGGCTACACCTTC. Translation gives CSAGGQGANYGYTF.

This clonotype turned up a few times. The chain combines TRBV7-8 with TRBJ2-7, with D tentatively TRBD1 or TRBD2 (5 bases each). Trimming left V 1 base short and J 6 bases short, with 10 bases between. Germline lookup yields CDR1 SGHVS and CDR2 FQNEAQ. The CDR3 contains 13 residues. The CDR3 sequence is CASSLGPGTEQYF. In nucleotides, the CDR3 is TGTGCCAGCAGCTTAGGCCCCGGGACCGAGCAGTACTTC. Variable domain in full (rest from reference TRBV7-8 and TRBJ2-7): GAGVSQSPRYKVAKRGQDVALRCDPISGHVSLFWYQQALGQGPEFLTYFQNEAQLDKSGLPSDRFFAERPEGSVSTLKIQRTQQEDSAVYLCASSLGPGTEQYFGPGTRLTVT.

As concerns this clonotype: This could be a read error, since a much larger clone is one nucleotide away. The rearrangement uses TRBV9 and TRBJ1-4; D might be TRBD1 (5 bases). This CDR3 is built from 13 residues. Germline V gene data show CDR1 as SGDLS and CDR2 as YYNGEE. As DNA, the CDR3 is TGTGCCAACAGCCCCGACAGTAGTGAAAAACTGTTTTTT. It encodes CANSPDSSEKLFF.

The V and J genes are TRBV19 and TRBJ2-3; D is possibly TRBD1 (6 bases). Germline V lookup: CDR1 LNHDA, CDR2 SQIVND (reference sequence). The CDR3 has 16 amino acids. Deletions cut 4 bases from V and 1 base from J, with 15 bases between. The CDR3 region has the DNA TGTGCCAGTAGTACCAGGGGCGGTTTTGGCACAGATACGCAGTATTTT. Translation gives CASSTRGGFGTDTQYF.

To note about this clonotype: Its ends do not fully match the called genes, so a read error is possible. The V and J genes are TRBV29-1 and TRBJ2-5, with D tentatively TRBD1 (5 bases). The CDR3 is 14 residues long. The germline V gene has CDR1 SQVTM and CDR2 ANQGSEA. CDR3 residues: CSVRVNTGQETQCF. The CDR3 DNA reads TGCAGCGTTAGGGTCAACACAGGCCAAGAGACCCAGTGCTTC.

Concerning this clonotype: Germline is not matched at one junction end, which may reflect a read error. V is TRBV10-3 and J is TRBJ2-5; TRBD1 matches at 8 bases. Germline V gene lookup returns CDR1 ENHRY and CDR2 SYGVKD. This CDR3 spans 14 amino acids. CDR3 sequence reads: CASSPTGEQETQYF. The CDR3, as DNA: TGTGCCAGCAGTCCGACAGGGGAACAAGAGACCCAGTACTTC.

This chain connects TRBV19 to TRBJ2-7; TRBD1 or TRBD2 may be the D gene (5 bases each). The germline V gene has CDR1 LNHDA and CDR2 SQIVND (reference sequence). With 7 bases removed from V and 1 base from J, the gap between germline ends came to 11 bases. The CDR3 has 13 amino acids. The CDR3 loop reads CASTRDASYEQYF. Written as DNA, the CDR3 is TGTGCCAGTACTAGGGACGCATCCTACGAGCAGTACTTC.

The genes are TRBV10-2 and TRBJ2-5; no firm D call. Germline V CDR1 and CDR2: WSHSY, SAAADI. Trimming shortened V by 8 bases and J by 5 bases, and 12 bases separated the two germline ends. The CDR3 contains 12 residues. The CDR3 region is CASLGSLETQYF. CDR3 sequence (DNA): TGCGCCAGCCTGGGCTCCCTGGAGACCCAGTACTTC.

The chain has TRBV6-4 and TRBJ1-1; D gene unclear. From germline, CDR1 is MRHNA and CDR2 SNTAGT. The CDR3 has 14 residues. Trimming took 4 bases from V and 1 from J, leaving 10 bases between them. The CDR3 region is CASSASAANTEAFF. The CDR3 DNA is TGTGCCAGCAGTGCTAGCGCGGCGAACACTGAAGCTTTCTTT.

This chain uses TRBV20-1 with TRBJ2-3, with TRBD2 matching over 11 bases. The CDR3 contains 16 residues. J was trimmed by 2 bases and V by 1 base; bases with no gene match: 5. The germline CDR1 and CDR2 sequences are DFQATT and SNEGSKA (reference sequence). CDR3 in amino acids: CSARVASGRYTDTQYF. CDR3 bases: TGCAGTGCTAGAGTGGCTAGCGGGAGGTACACAGATACGCAGTATTTT.

DNA for the CDR3: TGTGCCATCAGTGAAATGACAGTCGGCTCTGGAAACACCATATATTTT. Translation gives CAISEMTVGSGNTIYF. The chain carries TRBV10-3 and TRBJ1-3; maybe TRBD1 (5 bases). Germline V gene lookup returns CDR1 ENHRY and CDR2 SYGVKD. The CDR3 totals 16 residues. The V end lost 3 bases, the J end lost 0 bases, and 12 bases lay between the germline ends.

The V and J genes are TRBV7-2 and TRBJ2-3; TRBD2 matches 8 bases. The CDR3 loop spans 15 amino acids. Germline V lookup: CDR1 SGHTA, CDR2 FQGNSA. With V trimmed by 2 bases and J by 2 bases, 3 bases remained unmatched. In nucleotides, the CDR3 is TGTGCCAGCAGCTTATTAGCGGGGTCCACAGATACGCAGTATTTT. This encodes CASSLLAGSTDTQYF.